The 25 T cell receptor beta chains listed next were all sequenced from one sample in a study of cytomegalovirus exposure and HLA in healthy donors. The PCR was carried out with 60 Vbeta primers and 13 Jbeta primers. Profiled with immunoSEQ multiplex PCR; TCRdb holds only in-frame clones, not every one. The sample has under 200,000 clones; around 80% are singletons. The source material was PBMCs. The receptors come from a man aged 40-50 years in good health and CMV-seronegative.

This sequence joins TRBV5-1 and TRBJ2-2; D might be TRBD2 (5 bases). V was shortened by 4 bases and J by 2 bases, with 12 bases between the two germline ends. The germline CDR1 and CDR2 sequences are SGHRS and YFSETQ. CDR3 length: 15 residues. CDR3 nucleotide sequence: TGCGCCAGCAGCGCCTCGTCGGGAAACACCGGGGAGCTGTTTTTT. This codes for CASSASSGNTGELFF.

The V call is TRBV6-5, the J call TRBJ2-1; a possible D gene is TRBD2 (7 bases). Deletions cut 2 bases from V and 0 bases from J, with 8 bases between. Germline assignment: CDR1 MNHEY and CDR2 SVGAGI. The CDR3 spans 15 residues. CDR3 sequence reads: CASSYGGASYNEQFF. The CDR3 DNA reads as TGTGCCAGCAGTTACGGGGGGGCCTCCTACAATGAGCAGTTCTTC.

This chain links TRBV19 with TRBJ1-1, with a possible D match to TRBD1 (5 bases). Germline V gene sequence: CDR1 LNHDA, CDR2 SQIVND (reference sequence). The CDR3 loop spans 14 amino acids. V was pared by 7 bases and J by 1 base, with 13 bases between. The CDR3 coding sequence is TGTGCCAGTACCCCTTTAGGACAGAACACTGAAGCTTTCTTT. Amino acids: CASTPLGQNTEAFF.

The V gene is TRBV6-1, the J gene TRBJ1-2, with D unclear. This CDR3 has 15 amino acids. V was trimmed by 1 base and J by 0 bases, leaving 9 bases between them. The germline V gene encodes CDR1 MNHNS and CDR2 SASEGT. The CDR3: CASSEVGHPNYGYTF. The CDR3 DNA is TGTGCCAGCAGTGAAGTTGGGCACCCTAACTATGGCTACACCTTC.

This chain links TRBV19 with TRBJ2-5; a weak D match, TRBD1 (6 bases). This CDR3 region has 12 residues. Germline lookup yields CDR1 LNHDA and CDR2 SQIVND (reference sequence). Trimming pared 6 bases from V and 5 bases from J, leaving 10 bases between. This CDR3 reads CASSKRGETQYF. CDR3 DNA: TGTGCCAGTAGCAAAAGGGGGGAGACCCAGTACTTC. The full variable domain, in which reference TRBV19 and TRBJ2-5 provide the parts outside the CDR3, is DGGITQSPKYLFRKEGQNVTLSCEQNLNHDAMYWYRQDPGQGLRLIYYSQIVNDFQKGDIAEGYSVSREKKESFPLTVTSAQKNPTAFYLCASSKRGETQYFGPGTRLLVL.

The rearrangement links TRBV7-2 to TRBJ2-5; tentatively, D is TRBD2 (6 bases). Germline-derived CDR1 and CDR2 are SGHTA and FQGNSA. Trimming cost V 1 base and J 4 bases, with 16 bases left between them. This CDR3 spans 16 amino acids. Here the CDR3 reads CASSLGVQRGSETQYF. The CDR3 DNA is TGTGCCAGCAGCTTAGGGGTGCAACGGGGGTCAGAGACCCAGTACTTC.

This clone was detected once. The V and J genes are TRBV5-1 and TRBJ1-5, with D possibly being TRBD1 (5 bases). The CDR3 has 15 amino acids. Germline CDR1 is SGHRS and CDR2 is YFSETQ. The V end lost 1 base, the J end lost 0 bases, and 8 bases lay between the germline ends. CDR3 nucleotides: TGCGCCAGCAGCTTGACAGGTTATAGCAATCAGCCCCAGCATTTT. This translates into CASSLTGYSNQPQHF.

This clone was picked up one time. V and J are TRBV6-1 and TRBJ1-5, with no clear D. Germline CDR1 MNHNS, CDR2 SASEGT. V was pared by 7 bases and J by 8 bases, with 18 bases between. There are 14 residues in the CDR3. CDR3 bases: TGTGCCAGCACCCTGGACCCGCTTAGCGAGCCCCAGCATTTT. It codes for CASTLDPLSEPQHF.

The gene calls are TRBV30 and TRBJ2-1, with TRBD2 matching 8 bases. V gave up 1 base and J gave up 1 base; unmatched junction bases: 6. Germline CDR1 and CDR2: GTSNPN and SVGIG (reference sequence). The CDR3 is 16 amino acids. CDR3 DNA: TGTGCCTGGAGTGAACTAGCGGATCCTTCCTACAATGAGCAGTTCTTC. Protein sequence: CAWSELADPSYNEQFF.

The V call is TRBV4-2, the J call TRBJ1-5, with D perhaps TRBD1 (5 bases). The CDR3 runs 18 residues. V shed 3 bases and J shed 1 base, with 19 bases lying between them. CDR1 is LGHNA, CDR2 YNFKEQ, per germline. CDR3 sequence reads: CASSHPSGAGSSNQPQHF. CDR3 nucleotides: TGTGCCAGCAGCCACCCCAGCGGGGCAGGGTCGAGCAATCAGCCCCAGCATTTT.

This clone was observed a single time. This chain connects TRBV7-9 to TRBJ1-2; 11 bases align to TRBD1. This CDR3 spans 15 amino acids. Trimming cost V 5 bases and J 4 bases; bases outside gene matches: 6. The V gene's germline CDR1 is SEHNR and CDR2 FQNEAQ (reference sequence). CDR3 protein: CASSRGQGAGYGYTF. DNA for the CDR3: TGTGCCAGCAGCCGAGGACAGGGGGCGGGCTATGGCTACACCTTC.

The genes are TRBV9 and TRBJ1-3, with TRBD1 as a possible D gene (6 bases). The germline CDR1 and CDR2 sequences are SGDLS and YYNGEE. V was pared by 4 bases and J by 4 bases, with 21 bases between. The CDR3 contains 17 residues. CDR3 protein: CASSLEPHQGWGNTIYF. CDR3 DNA: TGTGCCAGCAGCCTCGAGCCTCACCAGGGGTGGGGAAACACCATATATTTT.

The chain has TRBV7-9 and TRBJ2-3; no clear D. The CDR3 covers 12 residues. Deletions cut 8 bases from V and 5 bases from J, with 11 bases between. Germline V CDR1 and CDR2: SEHNR, FQNEAQ (reference sequence). The CDR3: CASDMQEDTQYF. CDR3 coding DNA: TGTGCCAGCGACATGCAGGAAGATACGCAGTATTTT. Based on the CDR3 plus reference TRBV7-9 and TRBJ2-3, the full variable domain is DTGVSQNPRHKITKRGQNVTFRCDPISEHNRLYWYRQTLGQGPEFLTYFQNEAQLEKSRLLSDRFSAERPKGSFSTLEIQRTEQGDSAMYLCASDMQEDTQYFGPGTRLTVL.

The V gene is TRBV6-1, the J gene TRBJ2-5; D is ambiguous. Deletions cut 6 bases from V and 5 bases from J, with 10 bases between. Germline V gene lookup returns CDR1 MNHNS and CDR2 SASEGT. This CDR3 contains 12 residues. CDR3 bases: TGTGCCAGCAGAGCCCAACGGGAGACCCAGTACTTC. As protein: CASRAQRETQYF.

Points on this clone: Sequence at one end of the junction differs from germline and may be a read error. The gene calls are TRBV6-5 and TRBJ1-1; no clear D gene. Germline V gives CDR1 MNHEY, CDR2 SVGAGI. This CDR3 has 14 amino acids. CDR3 sequence reads: CAGSAPTMNTEAFF. CDR3 DNA sequence: TGTGCCGGCAGCGCCCCGACTATGAACACTGAAGCTTTCTTT.

The chain carries TRBV7-6 and TRBJ2-2, with 10 bases lining up with TRBD1. V was pared by 8 bases and J by 5 bases, with 14 bases of the junction left unmatched. Germline V gives CDR1 SGHVS, CDR2 FNYEAQ. The CDR3 is made up of 17 amino acids. The DNA of the CDR3 is TGTGCCAGCGCCGACAGGGGGCGATCCACGGGGACCGGGGAGCTGTTTTTT. Its translation is CASADRGRSTGTGELFF.

V is TRBV15 and J is TRBJ1-1; D is perhaps TRBD1 (6 bases). CDR3 size: 14 residues. Per germline, CDR1 LNHNV and CDR2 YYDKDF (reference sequence). Trimming left V 1 base short and J 4 bases short, with 10 bases between. The DNA of the CDR3 is TGTGCCACCAGCAGAGTCAGGGGAGCCACTGAAGCTTTCTTT. Its protein product is CATSRVRGATEAFF.

The chain uses TRBV19 and TRBJ2-1, with TRBD2 identical over 7 bases. Germline V gene data show CDR1 as LNHDA and CDR2 as SQIVND (reference sequence). The CDR3 spans 15 residues. Trimming took 4 bases from V and 6 from J; bases not matched to a gene: 9. CDR3 in DNA: TGTGCCAGTAGTACCCAGGGAGGGGTAGCCAATGAGCAGTTCTTC. Amino acid sequence: CASSTQGGVANEQFF.

The chain couples TRBV6-6 to TRBJ1-2; 9 bases fit TRBD1. CDR1 is MNHNY and CDR2 is SVGAGI in the germline V gene (reference sequence). This CDR3 region has 16 residues. Trimming cost V 1 base and J 5 bases; bases outside gene matches: 8. CDR3: CASSYYSGTGWYGYTF. The CDR3, as DNA: TGTGCCAGCAGTTACTACTCCGGGACAGGGTGGTATGGCTACACCTTC.

In DNA form, the CDR3 reads TGTGCCAGCAGTTTGGGGCGAGGGACAGGGGATGAAAAACTGTTTTTT. This translates into CASSLGRGTGDEKLFF. The rearrangement joins TRBV27 to TRBJ1-4; 10 nucleotides line up with TRBD1. J was trimmed by 6 bases and V by 3 bases; bases with no gene match: 7. The germline V gene has CDR1 MNHEY and CDR2 SMNVEV (reference sequence). CDR3 length: 16 residues.

The V and J genes are TRBV4-2 and TRBJ2-3, with 8 positions matching TRBD2. Looked up from germline, CDR1 is LGHNA and CDR2 is YNFKEQ. The CDR3 has 14 amino acids. V lost 4 bases and J lost 6; bases outside the gene matches: 6. DNA for the CDR3: TGTGCCAGCAGCCTTTCGGGGGGGGAGGATACGCAGTATTTT. Translating it yields CASSLSGGEDTQYF.

This clone was seen a single time. The J gene is TRBJ1-1, the V gene TRBV9; TRBD1 is a possible D gene (6 bases). Germline CDR1 reads SGDLS; CDR2 reads YYNGEE. The CDR3 is 15 amino acids. V was trimmed by 3 bases and J by 1 base, leaving 13 bases between them. The CDR3 nucleotides are TGTGCCAGCAGCGCAGCGCTGGGACAGAACACTGAAGCTTTCTTT. The encoded protein is CASSAALGQNTEAFF.

In its sample, this clone was seen once. The chain carries TRBV9 and TRBJ1-1; D may be TRBD1 (5 bases). V lost 4 bases and J 4 bases, leaving 20 bases between the germline ends. CDR1 SGDLS and CDR2 YYNGEE come from the germline V gene. This CDR3 contains 16 residues. CDR3 protein: CASSKGSGETGTEAFF. Written as DNA, the CDR3 is TGTGCCAGCAGCAAGGGGTCGGGGGAAACTGGCACTGAAGCTTTCTTT.

This chain's CDR3 is CAWSFGGEGAQYF. The CDR3 nucleotides read TGTGCCTGGAGTTTCGGGGGGGAGGGCGCCCAGTACTTC. V gene TRBV30 combines with J gene TRBJ2-5; the match to TRBD2 covers 8 bases. This CDR3 has 13 residues. CDR1 is GTSNPN and CDR2 is SVGIG in the germline V gene (reference sequence). V lost 2 bases and J lost 9; bases outside the gene matches: 8.

V gene TRBV7-2 combines with J gene TRBJ2-1, with D unclear. CDR1 and CDR2 from the germline V gene are SGHTA and FQGNSA. The germline V and J ends were trimmed by 2 bases and 10 bases, with 12 bases remaining between them. This CDR3 comprises 13 residues. CDR3 nucleotide sequence: TGTGCCAGCAGCTTATCGTTTGTCGGGGAGCAGTTCTTC. The encoded protein is CASSLSFVGEQFF.